A single sample gave rise to the 25 T cell receptor beta chains below, sequenced in a study of blood T cell repertoires in COVID-19. Assay: immunoSEQ multiplex PCR; the TCRdb copy retains only in-frame clones and omits some. The repertoire holds more than 85,000 clones, 80% to 90% seen once, with less than 3% in the top ten. The sequencing sample was made of PBMCs or T cells enriched from blood (not recorded which). The receptors shown here come from a woman in her 50s who had recovered from COVID-19.

In nucleotides, the CDR3 is TGTGCCAGCTCACCATTAGGAAACACCATATATTTT. The encoded protein is CASSPLGNTIYF. The V and J genes are TRBV18 and TRBJ1-3; D gene unclear. The V end was cut by 2 bases, the J end by 4 bases, with 3 bases between. The germline V gene has CDR1 KGHSH and CDR2 LQKENI. The CDR3 is made up of 12 amino acids.

The genes are TRBV9 and TRBJ1-4, with D possibly being TRBD1 (5 bases). Germline values: CDR1 SGDLS, CDR2 YYNGEE. This CDR3 contains 15 residues. V was cut by 4 bases and J by 7 bases, with 17 bases left in between. Here the CDR3 reads CASSTGGDRSEKLFF. CDR3 sequence (DNA): TGTGCCAGCAGCACCGGGGGGGACCGGAGTGAAAAACTGTTTTTT.

V usage is TRBV3-1 (or the pseudogene TRBV3-2) and J usage is TRBJ1-1; D remains ambiguous. CDR1 and CDR2 (germline): LGHDT, YNNKEL (reference sequence). The CDR3 spans 12 residues. V gave up 5 bases and J gave up 11 bases, with 15 bases separating them. Here the CDR3 DNA reads TGTGCCAGCAGCTCAGGTCCGACTATGGCTTTCTTT. Translated, it gives CASSSGPTMAFF.

The V and J genes are TRBV19 and TRBJ2-6; TRBD1 is a possible D gene (5 bases). The CDR3 runs to 14 residues. Germline V lookup: CDR1 LNHDA, CDR2 SQIVND (reference sequence). V lost 7 bases, J lost 0 bases, and 7 bases lay in between. CDR3 in DNA: TGTGCCAGTAAGGACATCTCTGGGGCCAACGTCCTGACTTTC. The encoded protein is CASKDISGANVLTF.

This clone was recorded once. J is TRBJ2-3 and V is TRBV5-1; 7 bases are a match to TRBD1. V was pared by 1 base and J by 0 bases, with 5 bases of the junction left unmatched. The CDR3 runs 16 residues. Germline V lookup: CDR1 SGHRS, CDR2 YFSETQ. This chain's CDR3 is CASSLIGTASTDTQYF. CDR3 DNA: TGCGCCAGCAGCTTGATCGGGACAGCTAGCACAGATACGCAGTATTTT.

The chain is built from TRBV6-1 and TRBJ1-1, with TRBD1 matching 8 bases. CDR3 length: 14 amino acids. With 2 bases clipped from V and 4 bases from J, the junction kept 3 bases outside the gene matches. Per germline, CDR1 MNHNS and CDR2 SASEGT. CDR3 residues: CASSEPTGGTEAFF. For the CDR3, the DNA is TGTGCCAGCAGTGAACCTACAGGGGGCACTGAAGCTTTCTTT.

The rearrangement links TRBV27 to TRBJ2-3; D gene ambiguous. Deletions cut 8 bases from V and 0 bases from J, with 15 bases between. Germline loops: CDR1 MNHEY, CDR2 SMNVEV (reference sequence). The CDR3 is 15 residues long. The CDR3 DNA follows: TGTGCCAGCGGCACGTTTTCGGGTAGCACAGATACGCAGTATTTT. Its translation is CASGTFSGSTDTQYF.

This clone is a singleton in its sample. The rearrangement links TRBV5-1 to TRBJ2-2, with 8 nucleotides matching TRBD2. Germline CDR1 is SGHRS and CDR2 is YFSETQ. Trimming removed 2 bases from V and 5 bases from J; junction bases left unmatched: 5. The CDR3 sequence is 15 residues long. This CDR3 reads CASSFGGRNTGELFF. CDR3 DNA sequence: TGCGCCAGCAGCTTTGGCGGGAGGAATACCGGGGAGCTGTTTTTT.

The chain employs TRBV12-3 or TRBV12-4 and TRBJ2-7; D unclear. Trimming cost V 5 bases and J 4 bases, with 9 bases left between them. The CDR3 spans 12 residues. In DNA, the CDR3 is TGTGCCAGCAGTCTTACAACATACGAGCAGTACTTC. Its translation is CASSLTTYEQYF.

The chain carries TRBV28 and TRBJ1-5; D gene ambiguous. Trimming shortened V by 3 bases and J by 4 bases, and 13 bases separated the two germline ends. Germline V lookup: CDR1 MDHEN, CDR2 SYDVKM. The CDR3 loop spans 15 amino acids. CDR3 nucleotides: TGTGCCAGCAGTTTGGTGCCAGGTAATAATCAGCCCCAGCATTTT. Translated: CASSLVPGNNQPQHF.

Only a few counts were recorded for this clone. The chain links TRBV15 to TRBJ2-7; 8 bases agree with TRBD1. The CDR3 loop spans 13 amino acids. Germline-derived CDR1 and CDR2 are LNHNV and YYDKDF (reference sequence). V shed 3 bases and J 6 bases; nucleotides not matched to a gene: 4. For the CDR3, the DNA is TGTGCCACCAGCAGCCGGACAGGGTCCGAGCAGTACTTC. Encoded protein: CATSSRTGSEQYF.

This rearrangement joins TRBV9 to TRBJ1-2; possibly TRBD1 for D (5 bases). Per germline, CDR1 SGDLS and CDR2 YYNGEE. The CDR3 has 17 residues. V lost 3 bases to trimming and J lost 4 bases, with 22 bases between them. Written as DNA, the CDR3 is TGTGCCAGCAGCGCTGGAGGGGCGGAAGCTGCTCTCTATGGCTACACCTTC. Translated: CASSAGGAEAALYGYTF.

This clone was counted a few times. The chain links TRBV27 to TRBJ1-1, with TRBD1 matching over 7 bases. This CDR3 comprises 14 residues. Germline loops: CDR1 MNHEY, CDR2 SMNVEV (reference sequence). J lost 3 bases, V lost 8 bases, and 9 bases had no gene match. The DNA of the CDR3 is TGTGCCAGCGGGAGACAGGGCTCCTACACTGAAGCTTTCTTT. Its translation is CASGRQGSYTEAFF.

The chain uses TRBV9 and TRBJ1-1; D might be TRBD1 (6 bases). CDR3 length: 14 residues. Per the germline V gene, CDR1 is SGDLS and CDR2 is YYNGEE. Deletions cut 4 bases from V and 3 bases from J, with 13 bases between. The CDR3 loop is CASSPPGGHTEAFF. The DNA of the CDR3 is TGTGCCAGCAGCCCCCCGGGGGGGCACACTGAAGCTTTCTTT. The full variable domain, in which reference TRBV9 and TRBJ1-1 provide the parts outside the CDR3, is DSGVTQTPKHLITATGQRVTLRCSPRSGDLSVYWYQQSLDQGLQFLIQYYNGEERAKGNILERFSAQQFPDLHSELNLSSLELGDSALYFCASSPPGGHTEAFFGQGTRLTVV.

The CDR3 loop reads CASSPNRGSSYTF. The CDR3 DNA reads as TGTGCCAGCAGTCCAAACCGCGGTAGTTCCTACACCTTC. The chain has TRBV28 and TRBJ1-2; no definite D call. V was clipped by 5 bases and J by 10 bases, with 17 bases between them. This CDR3 comprises 13 residues. Per germline, CDR1 MDHEN and CDR2 SYDVKM.

This clone appeared a single time. V and J are TRBV11-2 and TRBJ2-7, with 10 bases fitting TRBD2. The CDR3 totals 14 residues. The V segment lost 5 bases and the J segment 6 bases; nucleotides outside the gene matches: 7. Germline values: CDR1 SGHAT, CDR2 FQNNGV. Written as DNA, the CDR3 is TGTGCCAGCAGCGAAGCGGGAGGGCCCATCGAGCAGTACTTC. Protein product: CASSEAGGPIEQYF.

The chain links TRBV28 to TRBJ2-7; D gene ambiguous. CDR1 is MDHEN, CDR2 SYDVKM, per germline. The CDR3 is 11 amino acids. V gave up 8 bases and J gave up 6 bases, with 11 bases separating them. The CDR3 coding sequence is TGTGCCAGCGGGCCCCGCTTCGAGCAGTACTTC. Translated: CASGPRFEQYF.

This chain joins TRBV10-3 and TRBJ1-1; D is unclear. The CDR3 is 12 residues long. V shed 2 bases and J shed 9 bases, with 10 bases lying between them. The germline gives CDR1 ENHRY, CDR2 SYGVKD. This chain's CDR3 is CAISEAGEQAFF. The CDR3 region has the DNA TGTGCCATCAGTGAGGCCGGGGAACAAGCTTTCTTT.

The chain combines TRBV5-8 with TRBJ1-2; no definite D call. The CDR3 totals 14 residues. Trimming took off 1 base at V and 4 bases at J, with 11 bases between the two ends. Germline CDR1 is SGHTS and CDR2 is YDEGEE. In nucleotides, the CDR3 is TGTGCCAGCAGCTTGTATCGCCGCGGCTATGGCTACACCTTC. It yields the protein CASSLYRRGYGYTF.

The gene calls are TRBV5-6 and TRBJ2-3; unclear D gene. This CDR3 comprises 14 residues. Trimming took off 4 bases at V and 0 bases at J, with 9 bases between the two ends. The germline gives CDR1 SGHDT, CDR2 YYEEEE. CDR3 protein: CASSLAQSTDTQYF. DNA of the CDR3: TGTGCCAGCAGCCTGGCCCAGAGCACAGATACGCAGTATTTT.

The CDR3 reads CASSLGHMSTDTQYF. Here the CDR3 DNA reads TGCGCCAGCAGCTTGGGACACATGAGCACAGATACGCAGTATTTT. The chain links TRBV5-1 to TRBJ2-3; D unresolved. The CDR3 has 15 residues. The germline gives CDR1 SGHRS, CDR2 YFSETQ. V shed 0 bases and J shed 0 bases, with 8 bases lying between them.

V usage is TRBV7-9 and J usage is TRBJ2-7, with 9 bases that match TRBD1. The germline V gene encodes CDR1 SEHNR and CDR2 FQNEAQ (reference sequence). The CDR3 runs to 15 residues. V lost 5 bases, J lost 2 bases, and 7 bases stayed unmatched. The CDR3 bases are TGTGCCAGCAGCCACACCGGGACAGGGACCTACGAGCAGTACTTC. Amino acid sequence: CASSHTGTGTYEQYF.

The J gene is TRBJ1-1, the V gene TRBV28; 9 bases map to TRBD1. Per germline, CDR1 MDHEN and CDR2 SYDVKM. CDR3 length equals 13 residues. V lost 11 bases to trimming and J lost 5 bases; unmatched junction nucleotides: 9. CDR3 in DNA: TGTGCCGGACTTACAGGGGGCAAGACTGAAGCTTTCTTT. Amino acid sequence: CAGLTGGKTEAFF.

The rearrangement links TRBV10-2 to TRBJ2-5; no reliable D call. Deletions cut 8 bases from V and 3 bases from J, with 4 bases between. Germline V CDR1 and CDR2: WSHSY, SAAADI. This CDR3 region has 10 residues. The CDR3 is CASGEETQYF. DNA for the CDR3: TGCGCCAGCGGAGAAGAGACCCAGTACTTC.

J is TRBJ2-5 and V is TRBV5-1, with TRBD2 matching over 8 bases. Germline assignment: CDR1 SGHRS and CDR2 YFSETQ. V lost 7 bases, J lost 5 bases, and 7 bases stayed unmatched. The CDR3 length is 13 residues. This CDR3 reads CASAGTSVETQYF. The CDR3 nucleotides are TGCGCCAGCGCCGGGACTAGTGTGGAGACCCAGTACTTC.